A single sample is the source of the 18 T cell receptor beta chains below, sequenced in a study of blood T cell repertoires in COVID-19. Repertoires were generated with immunoSEQ multiplex PCR, while TCRdb's copy carries only in-frame clones and drops some. The sample includes fewer than 300,000 clones, roughly 80% seen only once; the top ten take less than 20%. The sample comprised peripheral blood. The receptors were sampled from a person aged 65 to 85 with COVID-19, enrolled during active disease.

This chain connects TRBV11-2 to TRBJ2-1; 7 bases are a match to TRBD2. There are 15 residues in the CDR3. Losses at the gene ends were 5 bases for V and 4 bases for J; bases not matched to a gene: 8. The germline V gene encodes CDR1 SGHAT and CDR2 FQNNGV. In DNA, the CDR3 is TGTGCCAGCAGCCCCGGGACTAAGGGGTACAATGAGCAGTTCTTC. Its translation is CASSPGTKGYNEQFF.

V usage is TRBV27 and J usage is TRBJ1-6; 8 nucleotides line up with TRBD1. The germline V gene encodes CDR1 MNHEY and CDR2 SMNVEV (reference sequence). V trimming: 5 bases; J trimming: 9 bases; junction bases outside the gene matches: 12. This CDR3 has 16 amino acids. The CDR3 spells CASSPAAGGVGSPLHF. CDR3 in DNA: TGTGCCAGCAGTCCAGCGGCAGGGGGCGTCGGTTCACCCCTCCACTTT.

The CDR3 spells CASSVGPIGYEQYF. DNA for the CDR3: TGTGCCAGCAGCGTAGGTCCTATCGGCTACGAGCAGTACTTC. The genes are TRBV7-9 and TRBJ2-7; D remains unclear. Per the germline V gene, CDR1 is SEHNR and CDR2 is FQNEAQ (reference sequence). The CDR3 consists of 14 residues. The V gene lost 5 bases and the J gene lost 3 bases, with 14 bases spanning the gap. The variable domain in full, completed from reference TRBV7-9 and TRBJ2-7, reads DTGVSQNPRHKITKRGQNVTFRCDPISEHNRLYWYRQTLGQGPEFLTYFQNEAQLEKSRLLSDRFSAERPKGSFSTLEIQRTEQGDSAMYLCASSVGPIGYEQYFGPGTRLTVT.

This rearrangement joins TRBV28 to TRBJ2-7, with 7 bases fitting TRBD1. The CDR3 sequence is 15 residues long. V was clipped by 4 bases and J by 2 bases; unmatched bases: 8. Germline lookup yields CDR1 MDHEN and CDR2 SYDVKM. This chain's CDR3 is CASSSLDRLAYEQYF. In DNA form, the CDR3 reads TGTGCCAGCAGTTCCCTGGACAGGTTAGCCTACGAGCAGTACTTC.

J is TRBJ2-6 and V is TRBV7-9; TRBD1 agrees at 8 bases. The V and J ends lost 8 bases and 3 bases, in that order; junction bases with no gene match: 12. The CDR3 consists of 17 residues. Germline loops: CDR1 SEHNR, CDR2 FQNEAQ (reference sequence). The CDR3 coding sequence is TGTGCCAGCCGACCAGGGACAGGCTTTCTTGGGGCCAACGTCCTGACTTTC. Its protein is CASRPGTGFLGANVLTF.

The V call is TRBV5-5, the J call TRBJ2-7, with TRBD2 matching over 9 bases. Trimming cost V 0 bases and J 1 base; bases outside gene matches: 8. Germline V lookup: CDR1 SGHKS, CDR2 YYEKEE (reference sequence). The CDR3 loop spans 17 amino acids. DNA of the CDR3: TGTGCCAGCAGCTTGGTAGTAGCGGGAGCCGGATCCTACGAGCAGTACTTC. It translates to CASSLVVAGAGSYEQYF.

This clone appeared once. The chain couples TRBV30 to TRBJ1-2; D gene uncertain. CDR1 is GTSNPN and CDR2 is SVGIG in the germline V gene (reference sequence). V dropped 5 bases and J dropped 4 bases, with 14 bases sitting between them. CDR3 length: 13 amino acids. The chain's CDR3 is CAWARQGIYGYTF. For the CDR3, the DNA is TGTGCCTGGGCCCGACAAGGAATCTATGGCTACACCTTC.

The chain employs TRBV5-1 and TRBJ2-2, with D unclear. The CDR3 length is 15 residues. The V gene's germline CDR1 is SGHRS and CDR2 YFSETQ. The V end was cut by 0 bases, the J end by 0 bases, with 6 bases between. The CDR3: CASSLVRSNTGELFF. The CDR3 DNA sequence: TGCGCCAGCAGCTTGGTACGGTCGAACACCGGGGAGCTGTTTTTT.

V is TRBV4-2 and J is TRBJ2-5; maybe TRBD1 (7 bases). Between the trimmed V and J ends, which lost 2 bases and 6 bases, there was a span of 13 bases. The germline CDR1 and CDR2 sequences are LGHNA and YNFKEQ. CDR3 size: 14 residues. CDR3 in amino acids: CASSQTGEVKTQYF. The CDR3 DNA is TGTGCCAGCAGCCAAACAGGGGAGGTGAAGACCCAGTACTTC.

The chain links TRBV24-1 to TRBJ1-1; D not certain. CDR1 is KGHDR and CDR2 is SFDVKD in the germline V gene. The CDR3 totals 12 residues. Trimming removed 1 base at V and 8 bases at J, with 7 bases between. The DNA of the CDR3 is TGTGCCACCAGTGATTTTGGCCAAGAAGCTTTCTTT. Protein: CATSDFGQEAFF.

This clone was detected only once. CDR3 region: CASSSTRPLDGYEQYF. CDR3 bases: TGTGCCAGCAGTTCGACTCGACCCTTAGACGGGTACGAGCAGTACTTC. The gene calls are TRBV27 and TRBJ2-7, with D hard to call. The CDR3 runs to 16 residues. V lost 4 bases, J lost 4 bases, and 20 bases lay in between. Germline assignment: CDR1 MNHEY and CDR2 SMNVEV (reference sequence).

The CDR3 DNA reads as TGTGCCAGCAGTTTTCTCGGGGGGACAGGGGGGCGGGAGACCCAGTACTTC. It translates to CASSFLGGTGGRETQYF. V is TRBV27 and J is TRBJ2-5, with 11 positions matching TRBD1. The germline gives CDR1 MNHEY, CDR2 SMNVEV (reference sequence). J gave up 5 bases and V 3 bases, and 11 bases lay outside the gene matches. The CDR3 contains 17 residues.

This clone was found once. This chain joins TRBV5-6 and TRBJ1-5; weak D call: TRBD1 (5 bases). This CDR3 is built from 15 residues. The V and J ends lost 3 bases and 2 bases respectively, with 12 bases between them. Germline assignment: CDR1 SGHDT and CDR2 YYEEEE. The CDR3 sequence is CASSSGLGGNQPQHF. As DNA, the CDR3 is TGTGCCAGCAGCTCGGGACTAGGTGGCAATCAGCCCCAGCATTTT. Variable domain in full (rest from reference TRBV5-6 and TRBJ1-5): DAGVTQSPTHLIKTRGQQVTLRCSPKSGHDTVSWYQQALGQGPQFIFQYYEEEERQRGNFPDRFSGHQFPNYSSELNVNALLLGDSALYLCASSSGLGGNQPQHFGDGTRLSIL.

V and J are TRBV29-1 and TRBJ1-3, with 10 bases identical to TRBD1. The CDR3 is made up of 15 amino acids. Trimming removed 4 bases from V and 4 bases from J; junction bases left unmatched: 7. From germline, CDR1 is SQVTM and CDR2 ANQGSEA. The CDR3 loop reads CSVVRQGARGNTIYF. DNA of the CDR3: TGCAGCGTTGTCAGACAGGGGGCGAGGGGAAACACCATATATTTT.

The V and J genes are TRBV7-8 and TRBJ2-7; D gene ambiguous. V lost 1 base, J lost 6 bases, and 7 bases lay in between. Looked up from germline, CDR1 is SGHVS and CDR2 is FQNEAQ. The CDR3 is 12 amino acids. For the CDR3, the DNA is TGTGCCAGCAGCTTAGTTAGTATCGAGCAGTACTTC. This encodes CASSLVSIEQYF.

V usage is TRBV12-5 and J usage is TRBJ2-1; D is uncertain. Trimming left V 3 bases short and J 6 bases short, with 6 bases between. CDR1 and CDR2 from the germline V gene are LGHNT and FRNRAP. The CDR3 is made up of 12 amino acids. In DNA form, the CDR3 reads TGTGCTAGTGGTTTTGGAGTCAATGAGCAGTTCTTC. It translates to CASGFGVNEQFF.

The CDR3 DNA is TGCAGCGTTTCTCAGTCTGGACAGGGCTACGAGCAGTACTTC. Translated: CSVSQSGQGYEQYF. This rearrangement joins TRBV29-1 to TRBJ2-7; TRBD1 matches at 8 bases. Per germline, CDR1 SQVTM and CDR2 ANQGSEA. J was trimmed by 3 bases and V by 5 bases; bases with no gene match: 9. CDR3 size: 14 residues.

The rearrangement uses TRBV28 and TRBJ1-5; D perhaps matches TRBD1 (5 bases). Germline loops: CDR1 MDHEN, CDR2 SYDVKM. V was pared by 4 bases and J by 15 bases, with 19 bases between. The CDR3 totals 13 residues. The CDR3 bases are TGTGCCAGCAGTTCGCCCGACGGTCGGAGGGGGCATTTT. This codes for CASSSPDGRRGHF.